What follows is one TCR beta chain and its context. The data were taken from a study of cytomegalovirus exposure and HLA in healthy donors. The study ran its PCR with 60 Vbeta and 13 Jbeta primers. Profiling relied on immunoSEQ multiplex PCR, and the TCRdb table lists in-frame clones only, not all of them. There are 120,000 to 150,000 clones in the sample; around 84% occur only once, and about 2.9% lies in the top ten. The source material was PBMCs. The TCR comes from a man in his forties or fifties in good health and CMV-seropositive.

CDR3: CASSLQHRTTTDTQYF. The CDR3 DNA sequence: TGTGCCAGCAGCCTGCAACACAGGACTACTACAGATACGCAGTATTTT. The chain employs TRBV7-2 and TRBJ2-3, with D possibly being TRBD2 (6 bases). This CDR3 is 16 amino acids long. The ends were cut back, 5 bases at V and 3 bases at J, with 18 bases in the middle. Germline CDR1 reads SGHTA; CDR2 reads FQGNSA.